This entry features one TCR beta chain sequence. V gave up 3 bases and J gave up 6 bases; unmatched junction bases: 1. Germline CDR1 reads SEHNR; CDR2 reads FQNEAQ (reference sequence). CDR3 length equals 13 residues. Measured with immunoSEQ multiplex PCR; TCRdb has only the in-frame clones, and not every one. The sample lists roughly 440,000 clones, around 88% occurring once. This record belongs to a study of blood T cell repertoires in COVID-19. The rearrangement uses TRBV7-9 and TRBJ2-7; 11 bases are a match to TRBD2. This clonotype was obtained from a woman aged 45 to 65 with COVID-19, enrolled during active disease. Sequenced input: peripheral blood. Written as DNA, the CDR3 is TGTGCCAGCAGCTTCCTAGCGGGGGGCGAGCAGTACTTC. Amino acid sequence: CASSFLAGGEQYF.